The sample holds a few counts of the clone carrying this TCR beta chain. This sample is part of a study of T-cell reconstitution after alpha-beta-depleted transplantation in children. As it was prepared, the TCRbeta library received unique molecular identifiers. TCRdb re-called the PCR reads through MiXCR, storing one row per CDR3 protein. This sample has just over 70,000 distinct CDR3 sequences, with more than 5.5% found just once. The sequencing here drew on PBMCs from the stem cell graft donor, taken from the stem cell graft. The sequence came from a human donor who donated a stem cell graft to a child with acute lymphoblastic leukemia.

The CDR3 coding sequence is TGTGCCAGCAGCTTAGCGACGGATTGGGATTCACCCCTCCACTTT. This gives the protein CASSLATDWDSPLHF. The rearrangement joins TRBV7-6 to TRBJ1-6; D is uncertain. The CDR3 is 15 amino acids. Trimming cost V 0 bases and J 8 bases, with 11 bases left between them. Germline CDR1 SGHVS, CDR2 FNYEAQ.